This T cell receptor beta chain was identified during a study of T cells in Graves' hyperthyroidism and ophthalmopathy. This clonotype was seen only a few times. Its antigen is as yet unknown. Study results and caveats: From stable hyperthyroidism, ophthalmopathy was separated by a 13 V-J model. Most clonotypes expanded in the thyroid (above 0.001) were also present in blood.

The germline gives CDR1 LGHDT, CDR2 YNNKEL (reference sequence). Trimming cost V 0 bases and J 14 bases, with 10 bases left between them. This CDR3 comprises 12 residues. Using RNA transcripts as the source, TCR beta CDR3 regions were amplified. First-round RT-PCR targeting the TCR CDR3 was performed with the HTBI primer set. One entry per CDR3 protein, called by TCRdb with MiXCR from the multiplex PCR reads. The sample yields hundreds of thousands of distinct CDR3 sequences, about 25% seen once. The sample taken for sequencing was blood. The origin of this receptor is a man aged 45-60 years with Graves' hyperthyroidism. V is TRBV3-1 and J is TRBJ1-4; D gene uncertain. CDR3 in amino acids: CASSQDRWQLFF. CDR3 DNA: TGTGCCAGCAGCCAAGATAGGTGGCAGCTGTTTTTT.